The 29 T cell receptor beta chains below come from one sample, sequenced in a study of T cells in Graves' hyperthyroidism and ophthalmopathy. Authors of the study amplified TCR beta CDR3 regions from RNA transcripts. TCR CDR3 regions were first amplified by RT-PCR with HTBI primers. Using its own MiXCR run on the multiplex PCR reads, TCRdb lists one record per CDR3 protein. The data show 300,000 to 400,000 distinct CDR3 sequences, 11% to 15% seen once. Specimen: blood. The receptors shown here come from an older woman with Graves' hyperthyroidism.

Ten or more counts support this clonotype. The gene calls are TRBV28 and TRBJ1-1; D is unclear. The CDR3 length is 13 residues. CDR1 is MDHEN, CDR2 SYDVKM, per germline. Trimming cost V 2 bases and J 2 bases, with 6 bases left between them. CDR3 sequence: CASSLLSNTEAFF. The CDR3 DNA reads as TGTGCCAGCAGTTTACTGAGTAACACTGAAGCTTTCTTT.

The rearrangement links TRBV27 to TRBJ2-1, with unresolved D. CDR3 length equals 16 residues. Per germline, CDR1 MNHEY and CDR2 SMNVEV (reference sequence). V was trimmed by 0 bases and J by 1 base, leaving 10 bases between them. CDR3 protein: CASSLSAFGSYNEQFF. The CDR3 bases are TGTGCCAGCAGTTTATCAGCTTTCGGGTCCTACAATGAGCAGTTCTTC.

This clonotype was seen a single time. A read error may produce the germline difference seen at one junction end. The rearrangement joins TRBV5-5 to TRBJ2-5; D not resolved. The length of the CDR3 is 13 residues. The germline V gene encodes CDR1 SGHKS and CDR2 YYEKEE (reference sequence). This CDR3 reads CASSTGPQVTQYF. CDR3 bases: TGTGCCAGCAGCACCGGACCTCAAGTGACCCAGTACTTC.

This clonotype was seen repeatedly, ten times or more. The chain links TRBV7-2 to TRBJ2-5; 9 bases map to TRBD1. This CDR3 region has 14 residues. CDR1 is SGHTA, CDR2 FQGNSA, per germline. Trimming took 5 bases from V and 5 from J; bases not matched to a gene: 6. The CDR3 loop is CASSNDRGTETQYF. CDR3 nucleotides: TGTGCCAGCAGCAACGACAGGGGGACGGAGACCCAGTACTTC. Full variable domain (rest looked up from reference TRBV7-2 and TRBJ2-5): GAGVSQSPSNKVTEKGKDVELRCDPISGHTALYWYRQSLGQGLEFLIYFQGNSAPDKSGLPSDRFSAERTGGSVSTLTIQRTQQEDSAVYLCASSNDRGTETQYFGPGTRLLVL.

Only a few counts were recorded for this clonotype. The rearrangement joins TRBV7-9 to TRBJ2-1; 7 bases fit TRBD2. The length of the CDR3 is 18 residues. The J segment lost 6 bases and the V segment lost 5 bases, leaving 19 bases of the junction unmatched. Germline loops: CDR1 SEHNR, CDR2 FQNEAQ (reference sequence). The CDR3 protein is CASSPSRLPGKRGNEQFF. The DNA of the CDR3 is TGTGCCAGCAGCCCGTCCAGACTACCCGGGAAGCGGGGCAATGAGCAGTTCTTC.

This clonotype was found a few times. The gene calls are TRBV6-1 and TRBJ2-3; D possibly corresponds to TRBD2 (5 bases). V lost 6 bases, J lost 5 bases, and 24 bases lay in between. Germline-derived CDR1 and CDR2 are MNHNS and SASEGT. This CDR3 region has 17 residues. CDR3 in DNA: TGTGCCAGCAGCCGGGGATTGATGGGGATCGGAGTAGATACGCAGTATTTT. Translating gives CASSRGLMGIGVDTQYF.

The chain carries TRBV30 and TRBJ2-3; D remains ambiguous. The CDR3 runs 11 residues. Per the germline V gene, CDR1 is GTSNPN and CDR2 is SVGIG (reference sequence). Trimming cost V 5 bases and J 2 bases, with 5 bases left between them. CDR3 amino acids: CAWGSTDTQYF. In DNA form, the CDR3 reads TGTGCCTGGGGGTCCACAGATACGCAGTATTTT.

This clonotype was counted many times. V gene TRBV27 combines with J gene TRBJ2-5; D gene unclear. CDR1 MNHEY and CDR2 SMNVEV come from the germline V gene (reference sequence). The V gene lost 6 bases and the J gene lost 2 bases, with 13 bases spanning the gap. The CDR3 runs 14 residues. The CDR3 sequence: CASSSMAAQETQYF. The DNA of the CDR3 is TGTGCCAGCAGCTCTATGGCAGCTCAAGAGACCCAGTACTTC.

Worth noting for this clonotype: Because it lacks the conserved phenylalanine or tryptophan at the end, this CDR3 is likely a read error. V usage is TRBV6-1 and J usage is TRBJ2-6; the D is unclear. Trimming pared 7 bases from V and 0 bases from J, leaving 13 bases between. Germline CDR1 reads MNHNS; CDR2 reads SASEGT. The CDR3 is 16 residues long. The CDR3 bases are TGTGCCAGCACCCCTCTCATCCGCTCTGGGGCCAACGTCCTGACTTCC. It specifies CASTPLIRSGANVLTS.

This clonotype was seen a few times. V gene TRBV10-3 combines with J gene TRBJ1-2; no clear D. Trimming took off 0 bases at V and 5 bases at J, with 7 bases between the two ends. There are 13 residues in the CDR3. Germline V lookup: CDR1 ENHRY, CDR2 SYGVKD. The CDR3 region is CAISESGSYGYTF. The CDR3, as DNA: TGTGCCATCAGTGAGTCGGGGTCGTATGGCTACACCTTC.

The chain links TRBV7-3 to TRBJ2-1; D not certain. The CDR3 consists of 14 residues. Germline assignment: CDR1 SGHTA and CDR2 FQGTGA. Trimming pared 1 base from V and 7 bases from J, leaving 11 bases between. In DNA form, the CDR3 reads TGTGCCAGCAGCTTAAGGGCCGGTCGGAATGAGCAGTTCTTC. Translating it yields CASSLRAGRNEQFF.

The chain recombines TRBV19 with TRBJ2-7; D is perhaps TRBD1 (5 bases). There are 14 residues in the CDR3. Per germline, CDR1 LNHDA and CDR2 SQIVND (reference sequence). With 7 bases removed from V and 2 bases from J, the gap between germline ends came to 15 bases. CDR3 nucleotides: TGTGCCAGTACCCCTGGGGCTTGGACCTACGAGCAGTACTTC. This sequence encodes CASTPGAWTYEQYF.

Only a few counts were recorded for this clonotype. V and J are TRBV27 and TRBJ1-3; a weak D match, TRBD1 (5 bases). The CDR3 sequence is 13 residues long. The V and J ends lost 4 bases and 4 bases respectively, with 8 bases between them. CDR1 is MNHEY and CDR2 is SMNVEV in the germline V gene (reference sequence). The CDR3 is CASSSGYGNTIYF. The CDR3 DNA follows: TGTGCCAGCAGTTCAGGGTACGGAAACACCATATATTTT.

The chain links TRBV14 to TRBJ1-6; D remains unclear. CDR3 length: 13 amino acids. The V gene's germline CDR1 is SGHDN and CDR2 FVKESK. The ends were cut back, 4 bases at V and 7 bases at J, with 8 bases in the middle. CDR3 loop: CASSLRTNSPLHF. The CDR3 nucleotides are TGTGCCAGCAGCCTACGGACGAATTCACCCCTCCACTTT.

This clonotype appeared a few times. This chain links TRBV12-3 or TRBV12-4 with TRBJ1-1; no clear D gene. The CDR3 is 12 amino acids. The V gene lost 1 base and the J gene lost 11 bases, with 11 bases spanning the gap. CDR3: CASSLVADDAFF. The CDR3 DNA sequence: TGTGCCAGCAGTTTAGTGGCCGATGACGCTTTCTTT.

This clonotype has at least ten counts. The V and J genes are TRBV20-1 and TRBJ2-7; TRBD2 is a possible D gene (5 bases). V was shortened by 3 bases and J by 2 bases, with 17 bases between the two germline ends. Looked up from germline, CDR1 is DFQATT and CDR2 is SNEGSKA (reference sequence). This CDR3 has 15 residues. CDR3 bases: TGCAGTGCTAGTATGTGGGGAGAGGTGACCTACGAGCAGTACTTC. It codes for CSASMWGEVTYEQYF.

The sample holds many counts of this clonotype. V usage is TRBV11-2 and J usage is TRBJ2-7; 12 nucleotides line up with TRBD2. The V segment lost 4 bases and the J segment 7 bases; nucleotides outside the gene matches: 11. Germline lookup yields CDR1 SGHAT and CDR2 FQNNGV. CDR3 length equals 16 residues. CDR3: CASSSRLAGAQKEQYF. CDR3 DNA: TGTGCCAGCAGCTCCAGACTAGCGGGAGCACAGAAAGAGCAGTACTTC. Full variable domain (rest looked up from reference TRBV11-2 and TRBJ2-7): EAGVAQSPRYKIIEKRQSVAFWCNPISGHATLYWYQQILGQGPKLLIQFQNNGVVDDSQLPKDRFSAERLKGVDSTLKIQPAKLEDSAVYLCASSSRLAGAQKEQYFGPGTRLTVT.

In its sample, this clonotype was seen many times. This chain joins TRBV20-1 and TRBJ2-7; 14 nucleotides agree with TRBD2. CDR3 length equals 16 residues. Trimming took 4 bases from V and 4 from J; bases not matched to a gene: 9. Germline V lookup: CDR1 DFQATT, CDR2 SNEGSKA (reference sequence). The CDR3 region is CSATDWTSGRNYEQYF. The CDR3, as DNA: TGCAGTGCTACCGATTGGACTAGCGGGAGGAATTACGAGCAGTACTTC.

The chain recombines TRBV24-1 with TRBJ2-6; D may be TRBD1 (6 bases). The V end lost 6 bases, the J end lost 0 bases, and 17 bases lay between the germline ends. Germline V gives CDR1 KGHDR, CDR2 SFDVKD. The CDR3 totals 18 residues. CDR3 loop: CATSSTLGHHSGANVLTF. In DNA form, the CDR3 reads TGTGCCACCAGTTCTACGCTGGGACACCACTCTGGGGCCAACGTCCTGACTTTC.

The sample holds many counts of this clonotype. DNA of the CDR3: TGCGCCAGCAGCTTGGACAGGAACGGAAAACTGTTTTTT. Amino acids: CASSLDRNGKLFF. The chain couples TRBV5-1 to TRBJ1-4, with D possibly TRBD1 on 5 matching bases. V lost 0 bases and J 10 bases, leaving 10 bases between the germline ends. There are 13 residues in the CDR3. Germline V CDR1 and CDR2: SGHRS, YFSETQ.

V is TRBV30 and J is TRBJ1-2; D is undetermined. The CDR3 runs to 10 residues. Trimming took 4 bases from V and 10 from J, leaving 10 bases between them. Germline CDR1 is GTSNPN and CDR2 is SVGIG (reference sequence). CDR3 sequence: CAWKLLDYTF. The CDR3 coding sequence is TGTGCCTGGAAATTACTCGACTACACCTTC.

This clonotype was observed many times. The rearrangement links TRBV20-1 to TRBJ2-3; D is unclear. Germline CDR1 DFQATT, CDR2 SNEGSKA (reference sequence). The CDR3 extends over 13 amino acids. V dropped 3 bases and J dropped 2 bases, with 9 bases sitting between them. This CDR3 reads CSASFSITDTQYF. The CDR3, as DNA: TGCAGTGCTAGTTTTAGTATCACAGATACGCAGTATTTT.

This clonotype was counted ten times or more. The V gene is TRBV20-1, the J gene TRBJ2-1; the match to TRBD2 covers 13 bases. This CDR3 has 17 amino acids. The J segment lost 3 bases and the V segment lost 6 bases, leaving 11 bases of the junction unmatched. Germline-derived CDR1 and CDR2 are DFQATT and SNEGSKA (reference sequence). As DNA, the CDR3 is TGCAGTGCCGGGGGGGCGACTAGCGGGAGGTTCTACAATGAGCAGTTCTTC. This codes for CSAGGATSGRFYNEQFF.

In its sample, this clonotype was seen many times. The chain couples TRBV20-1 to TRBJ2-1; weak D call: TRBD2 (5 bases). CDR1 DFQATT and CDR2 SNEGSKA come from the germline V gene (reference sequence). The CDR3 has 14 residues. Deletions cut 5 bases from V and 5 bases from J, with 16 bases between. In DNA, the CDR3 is TGCAGTGCTCCCCAGTCGGGAAGGGACAATGAGCAGTTCTTC. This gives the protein CSAPQSGRDNEQFF.

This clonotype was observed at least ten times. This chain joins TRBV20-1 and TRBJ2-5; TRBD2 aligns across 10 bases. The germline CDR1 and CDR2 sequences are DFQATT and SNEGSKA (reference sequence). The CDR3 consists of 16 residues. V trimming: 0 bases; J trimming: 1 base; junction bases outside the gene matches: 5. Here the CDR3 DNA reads TGCAGTGCTAGAGATATGGCTAGCGGGAGCCAAGAGACCCAGTACTTC. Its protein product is CSARDMASGSQETQYF.

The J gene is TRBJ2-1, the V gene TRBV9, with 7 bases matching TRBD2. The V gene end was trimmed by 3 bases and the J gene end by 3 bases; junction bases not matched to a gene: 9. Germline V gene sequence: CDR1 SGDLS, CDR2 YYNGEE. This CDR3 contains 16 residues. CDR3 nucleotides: TGTGCCAGCAGCGATAGGTTAGCGGGTAGCTACAATGAGCAGTTCTTC. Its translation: CASSDRLAGSYNEQFF.

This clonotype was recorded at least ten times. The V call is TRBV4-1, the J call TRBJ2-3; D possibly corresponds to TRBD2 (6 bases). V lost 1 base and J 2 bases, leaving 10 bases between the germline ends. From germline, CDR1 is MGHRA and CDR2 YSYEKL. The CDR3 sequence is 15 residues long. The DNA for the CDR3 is TGCGCCAGCAGCCAAGGGGCGGGAAACACAGATACGCAGTATTTT. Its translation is CASSQGAGNTDTQYF.

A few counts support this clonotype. DNA of the CDR3: TGTGCCACCAGTGATGCCGCAGGGGGACTAGGGCCAGATACGCAGTATTTT. Its translation is CATSDAAGGLGPDTQYF. This sequence joins TRBV24-1 and TRBJ2-3; tentatively, D is TRBD2 (8 bases). Per germline, CDR1 KGHDR and CDR2 SFDVKD. V lost 3 bases and J lost 4, with 19 bases in between. The CDR3 spans 17 residues.

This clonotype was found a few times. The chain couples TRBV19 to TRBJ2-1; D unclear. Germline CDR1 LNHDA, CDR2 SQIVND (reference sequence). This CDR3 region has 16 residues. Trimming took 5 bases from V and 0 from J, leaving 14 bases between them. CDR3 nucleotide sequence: TGTGCCAGTAGTCCCGCCCGACCGACCTCCTACAATGAGCAGTTCTTC. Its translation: CASSPARPTSYNEQFF. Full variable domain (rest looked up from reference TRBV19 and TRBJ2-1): DGGITQSPKYLFRKEGQNVTLSCEQNLNHDAMYWYRQDPGQGLRLIYYSQIVNDFQKGDIAEGYSVSREKKESFPLTVTSAQKNPTAFYLCASSPARPTSYNEQFFGPGTRLTVL.